This entry features one T cell receptor (beta chain) sequence. MiXCR, run by TCRdb on the 5' RACE reads, gives a single entry per CDR3 protein. In the table there are around 100,000 distinct CDR3 sequences, about 16% of which are singletons. This specimen comes from a study of T cells of healthy individuals. The receptor was isolated from a human donor in good health.

CDR3 DNA sequence: TGCAGTGCTAGAGACGGGCTAGCGGGAGGGAGCTCCTACGAGCAGTACTTC. This sequence encodes CSARDGLAGGSSYEQYF. The chain is built from TRBV20-1 and TRBJ2-7, with 12 nucleotides matching TRBD2. The CDR3 sequence is 17 residues long. Trimming removed 0 bases from V and 0 bases from J; junction bases left unmatched: 6. Germline CDR1 and CDR2: DFQATT and SNEGSKA (reference sequence).